This T cell receptor (beta chain) was recorded in a study of shared clonotypes between healthy human individuals. Generated by immunoSEQ multiplex PCR, the TCRdb table keeps only in-frame clones and is missing some. This table has more than 2 million clones, about 95% appearing once. After removal of 5 bases from V and 4 bases from J, the junction contained 14 bases not matched to a gene. CDR3 size: 16 residues. Naive CD8 cells, CD45RO-negative and positively selected for CCR7, excluded terminally differentiated effector memory CD45RA+ cells. The specimen sequenced was naive CD8+ T cells sorted from blood. The gene calls are TRBV5-3 and TRBJ1-2, with TRBD1 matching over 7 bases. TRBV5-3 is reported as an ORF; its role is uncertain. The sequence came from a young man in good health. The CDR3 coding sequence is TGTGCCAGAAGTCCGATCACAGGGGCGGGAGGCTATGGCTACACCTTC. It codes for CARSPITGAGGYGYTF.